This section outlines one TCR beta chain sequence together with its context. Data came from immunoSEQ multiplex PCR; TCRdb stores just in-frame clones and leaves some out. Here the sample spans about 71,000 clones, 90% to 95% being singletons. This entry is derived from a study of T cell changes during pregnancy in multiple sclerosis. Trimming stripped 8 bases from V and 1 base from J, with 9 bases between. Germline assignment: CDR1 LNHNV and CDR2 YYDKDF (reference sequence). This CDR3 is 13 amino acids long. The rearrangement links TRBV15 to TRBJ2-1, with D maybe TRBD2 (6 bases). The sequence was collected from a female donor with multiple sclerosis, enrolled in a pregnancy study. This sample comprised CD8+ T cells from peripheral blood mononuclear cells, obtained before pregnancy. CDR3 in amino acids: CATLGGSYNEQFF. In DNA, the CDR3 is TGTGCCACCCTGGGGGGATCCTACAATGAGCAGTTCTTC. Full variable domain (outside the CDR3, taken from reference TRBV15 and TRBJ2-1): DAMVIQNPRYQVTQFGKPVTLSCSQTLNHNVMYWYQQKSSQAPKLLFHYYDKDFNNEADTPDNFQSRRPNTSFCFLDIRSPGLGDTAMYLCATLGGSYNEQFFGPGTRLTVL.